The present entry profiles one TCR beta chain with its context. The sample is drawn from a study of blood T cell repertoires in COVID-19. TCRdb's copy holds only in-frame clones and misses some; the assay was immunoSEQ multiplex PCR. The sample lists more than 90,000 clones; about 89% were seen once. Germline V gives CDR1 LGHNA, CDR2 YNFKEQ. The CDR3 runs to 15 residues. The J segment lost 0 bases and the V segment lost 4 bases, leaving 4 bases of the junction unmatched. This sequence originates from a man aged 35 to 55 with acute or convalescent COVID-19. Sample: peripheral blood. This rearrangement joins TRBV4-2 to TRBJ2-3; 7 nucleotides line up with TRBD2. CDR3 residues: CASSRERGSTDTQYF. CDR3 sequence (DNA): TGTGCCAGCAGCCGAGAGCGGGGTAGCACAGATACGCAGTATTTT.